The 23 T cell receptor beta chains listed next were all sequenced from one sample in a study of T-cell memory formation after mild COVID-19. TCRdb called the 5' RACE reads again in MiXCR, with one record for every CDR3 protein. The sample holds roughly 300,000 distinct CDR3 sequences, approximately 8% seen once. Sequencing input: PBMCs or a T cell subset sorted from them (not recorded which). The receptors were gathered from a man between 18 and 29 years old who had mild COVID-19 (a few samples of this study predate the infection). Cell type and time point are not known.

This clonotype has only a few counts. The chain employs TRBV24-1 and TRBJ2-1; D unresolved. The CDR3 is 14 amino acids. CDR1 and CDR2 (germline): KGHDR, SFDVKD. Between the trimmed V and J ends, which lost 5 bases and 0 bases, there was a span of 7 bases. In nucleotides, the CDR3 is TGTGCCACCAGTGGAGCAAACTCCTACAATGAGCAGTTCTTC. Residues: CATSGANSYNEQFF.

This chain links TRBV5-1 with TRBJ1-2; D uncertain. Germline CDR1 SGHRS, CDR2 YFSETQ. V was pared by 8 bases and J by 0 bases, with 14 bases between. The CDR3 spans 14 residues. CDR3: CASLGSDPNYGYTF. CDR3 nucleotides: TGCGCCAGTCTAGGGTCGGACCCTAACTATGGCTACACCTTC. The whole variable domain, filled in from reference TRBV5-1 and TRBJ1-2, reads KAGVTQTPRYLIKTRGQQVTLSCSPISGHRSVSWYQQTPGQGLQFLFEYFSETQRNKGNFPGRFSGRQFSNSRSEMNVSTLELGDSALYLCASLGSDPNYGYTFGSGTRLTVV.

This clonotype was seen only a few times. The V call is TRBV20-1, the J call TRBJ2-1; no definite D call. From germline, CDR1 is DFQATT and CDR2 SNEGSKA (reference sequence). CDR3 length: 16 residues. Trimming took off 1 base at V and 0 bases at J, with 13 bases between the two ends. CDR3 region: CSARGTGHRSYNEQFF. The CDR3 region has the DNA TGCAGTGCTAGAGGAACGGGCCACCGCTCCTACAATGAGCAGTTCTTC.

The chain uses TRBV29-1 and TRBJ2-1; 15 bases are shared with TRBD2. CDR1 is SQVTM, CDR2 ANQGSEA, per germline. Trimming removed 8 bases from V and 2 bases from J; junction bases left unmatched: 13. This CDR3 is 18 amino acids long. The CDR3 reads CSSSSGTSGGRTYNEQFF. CDR3 bases: TGCAGCTCCAGCTCCGGGACTAGCGGGGGGAGGACCTACAATGAGCAGTTCTTC.

This clonotype has more than one count but fewer than ten. This chain connects TRBV6-2 or TRBV6-3 to TRBJ2-2; TRBD1 might be the D (6 bases). This CDR3 is built from 15 residues. Trimming left V 8 bases short and J 2 bases short, with 15 bases between. The germline CDR1 and CDR2 sequences are MNHEY and SVGEGT. This CDR3 reads CASRGDIGNTGELFF. The CDR3 DNA reads as TGTGCCAGCCGAGGGGACATCGGAAACACCGGGGAGCTGTTTTTT.

This clonotype was seen repeatedly, ten times or more. The chain couples TRBV12-3 or TRBV12-4 to TRBJ1-6; 9 nucleotides align to TRBD1. V lost 3 bases and J lost 9; bases outside the gene matches: 6. This CDR3 spans 15 amino acids. The CDR3 spells CASSFGTGGLSPLHF. In DNA, the CDR3 is TGTGCCAGCAGTTTTGGAACAGGGGGCCTTTCACCCCTCCACTTT.

Ten or more counts support this clonotype. This chain connects TRBV5-1 to TRBJ2-3; 11 positions match TRBD2. The V segment lost 1 base and the J segment 6 bases; nucleotides outside the gene matches: 1. CDR3 length equals 14 residues. CDR1 is SGHRS, CDR2 YFSETQ, per germline. CDR3 nucleotides: TGCGCCAGCAGCTTGACTAGCGGGGGCGATACGCAGTATTTT. Amino acids: CASSLTSGGDTQYF.

The V gene is TRBV6-6, the J gene TRBJ2-3; D remains unclear. Germline lookup yields CDR1 MNHNY and CDR2 SVGAGI (reference sequence). V was cut by 2 bases and J by 4 bases, with 7 bases left in between. The CDR3 is 13 amino acids. The CDR3 here is CASSYTRADTQYF. The DNA of the CDR3 is TGTGCCAGCAGTTACACAAGGGCAGATACGCAGTATTTT.

This clonotype appeared a few times. The rearrangement links TRBV7-2 to TRBJ2-5, with D maybe TRBD1 (5 bases). The CDR3 runs to 14 residues. The V end was cut by 1 base, the J end by 3 bases, with 9 bases between. Germline CDR1 SGHTA, CDR2 FQGNSA. In DNA, the CDR3 is TGTGCCAGCAGCTTAGGGGGCCTGGAAGAGACCCAGTACTTC. It specifies CASSLGGLEETQYF.

This clonotype was observed a few times. V is TRBV7-2 and J is TRBJ2-1; D may be TRBD2 (6 bases). The CDR3 totals 17 residues. V was clipped by 0 bases and J by 6 bases, with 18 bases between them. Germline lookup yields CDR1 SGHTA and CDR2 FQGNSA. CDR3 loop: CASSLAGGDQRSNEQFF. The CDR3, as DNA: TGTGCCAGCAGCTTAGCGGGCGGGGACCAAAGGAGCAATGAGCAGTTCTTC. Full variable domain (remainder filled in from reference TRBV7-2 and TRBJ2-1): GAGVSQSPSNKVTEKGKDVELRCDPISGHTALYWYRQSLGQGLEFLIYFQGNSAPDKSGLPSDRFSAERTGGSVSTLTIQRTQQEDSAVYLCASSLAGGDQRSNEQFFGPGTRLTVL.

This clonotype has more than one count but fewer than ten. Sequence at one end of the junction differs from germline and may be a read error. V and J are TRBV4-1 and TRBJ2-5; perhaps TRBD2 as D (6 bases). The CDR3 extends over 14 amino acids. The germline gives CDR1 MGHRA, CDR2 YSYEKL. CDR3 protein: CASSQGDFQETRYF. The DNA of the CDR3 is TGCGCCAGCAGCCAAGGGGACTTCCAAGAGACCCGGTACTTC.

The chain recombines TRBV6-5 with TRBJ2-3, with a tentative D call TRBD2 (5 bases). V lost 8 bases, J lost 5 bases, and 14 bases lay in between. Germline-derived CDR1 and CDR2 are MNHEY and SVGAGI. CDR3 length equals 13 residues. For the CDR3, the DNA is TGTGCCAGCGGGCCCCGGGCGGGAGATACGCAGTATTTT. Amino acid sequence: CASGPRAGDTQYF.

This clonotype was seen a handful of times. CDR3 region: CAIGGAKDTQYF. CDR3 DNA sequence: TGTGCAATCGGGGGGGCCAAAGATACGCAGTATTTT. The chain is built from TRBV28 and TRBJ2-3; 8 positions match TRBD2. This CDR3 contains 12 residues. In germline, CDR1 is MDHEN, CDR2 SYDVKM.

There are many counts of this clonotype. The rearrangement uses TRBV7-2 and TRBJ2-5; TRBD1 is a possible D gene (6 bases). The CDR3 loop spans 16 amino acids. Germline CDR1 is SGHTA and CDR2 is FQGNSA. V gave up 5 bases and J gave up 6 bases, with 22 bases separating them. The CDR3 is CASSQEPRGGRKTQYF. The CDR3 nucleotides read TGTGCCAGCAGCCAAGAGCCCAGGGGTGGGAGAAAGACCCAGTACTTC.

This clonotype was seen a handful of times. The rearrangement uses TRBV24-1 and TRBJ1-5; no firm D call. CDR1 KGHDR and CDR2 SFDVKD come from the germline V gene. This CDR3 spans 16 amino acids. V was cut by 9 bases and J by 1 base, with 18 bases left in between. CDR3 DNA sequence: TGTGCCACCTCCGAAAGCCGGCGTGGGAGCAATCAGCCCCAGCATTTT. This codes for CATSESRRGSNQPQHF.

A few counts support this clonotype. The chain uses TRBV20-1 and TRBJ2-5, with D possibly TRBD2 on 5 matching bases. Deletions cut 6 bases from V and 1 base from J, with 15 bases between. CDR3 length: 14 amino acids. The germline CDR1 and CDR2 sequences are DFQATT and SNEGSKA (reference sequence). CDR3 coding DNA: TGCAGTGCCGAGAACGACTACCCCCAAGAGACCCAGTACTTC. Translation gives CSAENDYPQETQYF.

The DNA of the CDR3 is TGCGCCAGCAGCTTGGTTGGGGGGACCTATGGCTACACCTTC. This encodes CASSLVGGTYGYTF. J is TRBJ1-2 and V is TRBV5-1; D may be TRBD1 (5 bases). V lost 0 bases and J 4 bases, leaving 10 bases between the germline ends. This CDR3 region has 14 residues. Germline V CDR1 and CDR2: SGHRS, YFSETQ.

The chain combines TRBV29-1 with TRBJ2-1, with 9 bases matching TRBD1. This CDR3 spans 12 amino acids. Germline V gene lookup returns CDR1 SQVTM and CDR2 ANQGSEA. V shed 6 bases and J 9 bases; nucleotides not matched to a gene: 6. The CDR3 is CSVKTGGTEQFF. In DNA form, the CDR3 reads TGCAGCGTGAAGACAGGGGGTACTGAGCAGTTCTTC.

The chain's CDR3 is CASRKGLSTDTQYF. The CDR3 DNA follows: TGTGCCAGCAGAAAAGGACTGAGCACAGATACGCAGTATTTT. The chain is built from TRBV6-5 and TRBJ2-3; tentative D call: TRBD2 (5 bases). The ends were cut back, 6 bases at V and 0 bases at J, with 10 bases in the middle. CDR1 and CDR2 from the germline V gene are MNHEY and SVGAGI. The CDR3 totals 14 residues.

This clonotype was detected ten times or more. The chain links TRBV12-3 or TRBV12-4 to TRBJ2-3; weak D call: TRBD1 (6 bases). V lost 5 bases to trimming and J lost 7 bases, with 16 bases between them. There are 14 residues in the CDR3. The DNA for the CDR3 is TGTGCCAGCAGTATCCCACAGGGATTTAATACGCAGTATTTT. Its translation is CASSIPQGFNTQYF.

V gene TRBV9 combines with J gene TRBJ2-3, with D maybe TRBD2 (6 bases). V lost 0 bases and J 4 bases, leaving 15 bases between the germline ends. Per germline, CDR1 SGDLS and CDR2 YYNGEE. The CDR3 has 16 residues. In DNA, the CDR3 is TGTGCCAGCAGCGTAGCTGGAGGGCTAGGGGCAGATACGCAGTATTTT. Translating gives CASSVAGGLGADTQYF.

This clonotype ranks as large. The chain employs TRBV14 and TRBJ2-7; D possibly corresponds to TRBD1 (6 bases). CDR3 length: 13 residues. Per germline, CDR1 SGHDN and CDR2 FVKESK. V shed 6 bases and J shed 6 bases, with 15 bases lying between them. CDR3 DNA sequence: TGTGCCAGCAGTACGGACGTACAGGGCGAGCAGTACGTC. Amino acids: CASSTDVQGEQYV.

In its sample, this clonotype was seen many times. The rearrangement uses TRBV20-1 and TRBJ2-7, with D maybe TRBD2 (6 bases). The CDR3 is 12 residues long. Trimming took off 6 bases at V and 3 bases at J, with 12 bases between the two ends. Germline CDR1 is DFQATT and CDR2 is SNEGSKA (reference sequence). DNA for the CDR3: TGCAGTGCCGGGCGGGACGGCTACGAGCAGTACTTC. Translation: CSAGRDGYEQYF.